Presented here are 15 T cell receptor beta chains from one specimen sequenced in a study of shared clonotypes between healthy human individuals. Sequencing was performed with immunoSEQ multiplex PCR; in TCRdb, only in-frame clones are kept and a portion is missing. The data contain some 1,400,000 clones, approximately 97% of them singletons. The sequencing sample was made of naive CD4+ T cells sorted from blood. Subset specified: CD45RA+ positively selected. The receptors here all came from a man in his thirties or forties in good health.

The genes are TRBV18 and TRBJ1-4; D not resolved. The CDR3 has 16 amino acids. Trimming removed 2 bases at V and 8 bases at J, with 18 bases between. The germline V gene has CDR1 KGHSH and CDR2 LQKENI. The CDR3 protein is CASSPNLAGFGEKLFF. CDR3 coding DNA: TGTGCCAGCTCACCAAATTTAGCAGGCTTTGGGGAAAAACTGTTTTTT.

In its sample, this clone was seen once. V gene TRBV4-2 combines with J gene TRBJ2-5; D is possibly TRBD1 or TRBD2 (5 bases each). The germline V gene has CDR1 LGHNA and CDR2 YNFKEQ. The CDR3 extends over 15 amino acids. Trimming removed 1 base from V and 1 base from J, with 10 bases in between. In DNA, the CDR3 is TGTGCCAGCAGCCAAGCAGTGGGGGTCCAAGAGACCCAGTACTTC. It translates to CASSQAVGVQETQYF.

This clone was detected a few times. The J gene is TRBJ2-7, the V gene TRBV28, with D unresolved. The CDR3 has 12 residues. CDR1 and CDR2 from the germline V gene are MDHEN and SYDVKM. Trimming pared 6 bases from V and 2 bases from J, leaving 8 bases between. DNA of the CDR3: TGTGCCAGCAGCCGCAGAACCTACGAGCAGTACTTC. The encoded protein is CASSRRTYEQYF.

The rearrangement joins TRBV7-2 to TRBJ2-7; tentatively, D is TRBD2 (7 bases). The ends were cut back, 7 bases at V and 2 bases at J, with 18 bases in the middle. The V gene's germline CDR1 is SGHTA and CDR2 FQGNSA. CDR3 length: 15 amino acids. CDR3 loop: CASKPMGGAPYEQYF. CDR3 nucleotides: TGTGCCAGCAAGCCAATGGGGGGGGCCCCCTACGAGCAGTACTTC.

This sequence joins TRBV28 and TRBJ2-1; 9 nucleotides agree with TRBD2. CDR3 size: 17 residues. In germline, CDR1 is MDHEN, CDR2 SYDVKM. Trimming at V came to 8 bases and at J to 5 bases, leaving 16 bases not matched to a gene. CDR3: CASQQVSGRWLNNEQFF. Written as DNA, the CDR3 is TGTGCCAGCCAACAGGTTAGCGGGAGATGGTTGAACAATGAGCAGTTCTTC.

The chain joins TRBV29-1 to TRBJ2-2; 10 bases match TRBD2. CDR1 and CDR2 (germline): SQVTM, ANQGSEA. The CDR3 runs to 15 residues. V lost 6 bases and J lost 3; bases outside the gene matches: 7. CDR3 region: CSVLAGAPDTGELFF. The CDR3 coding sequence is TGCAGCGTGCTAGCGGGAGCCCCGGACACCGGGGAGCTGTTTTTT.

There are a few counts of this clone. V usage is TRBV7-2 and J usage is TRBJ1-2; possibly TRBD1 for D (6 bases). V was shortened by 5 bases and J by 6 bases, with 10 bases between the two germline ends. This CDR3 spans 12 amino acids. Germline values: CDR1 SGHTA, CDR2 FQGNSA. The CDR3 loop is CASSPTGNGYTF. The DNA for the CDR3 is TGTGCCAGCAGCCCCACAGGGAATGGCTACACCTTC.

The chain joins TRBV9 to TRBJ1-3; TRBD1 matches 8 bases. This CDR3 is 16 amino acids long. Germline trimming cut 3 bases from V and 2 bases from J; bases unmatched to any gene: 7. Looked up from germline, CDR1 is SGDLS and CDR2 is YYNGEE. The DNA for the CDR3 is TGTGCCAGCAGCGCCAGACAGGGGTTCCCTGGAAACACCATATATTTT. Translated, it gives CASSARQGFPGNTIYF.

This clone was found a few times. V usage is TRBV27 and J usage is TRBJ2-7, with a weak D call TRBD1 (5 bases). Germline CDR1 MNHEY, CDR2 SMNVEV (reference sequence). The CDR3 consists of 12 residues. V lost 8 bases and J lost 7, with 15 bases in between. CDR3 bases: TGTGCCAGCCGAGAAGGGGCGAAAGAGCAGTACTTC. Encoded protein: CASREGAKEQYF.

This clone was counted once. Other DNA variants within this sample encode the same CDR3. V and J are TRBV10-3 and TRBJ1-1; D possibly corresponds to TRBD1 (5 bases). V was trimmed by 2 bases and J by 0 bases, leaving 7 bases between them. The CDR3 covers 14 residues. Germline CDR1 and CDR2: ENHRY and SYGVKD. This chain's CDR3 is CAISERQMNTEAFF. Here the CDR3 DNA reads TGTGCCATCAGTGAGAGACAGATGAACACTGAAGCTTTCTTT.

The CDR3 reads CASSLRRTTNTGELFF. As DNA, the CDR3 is TGTGCCAGCAGCTTAAGGCGGACTACGAACACCGGGGAGCTGTTTTTT. This chain connects TRBV7-2 to TRBJ2-2, with D possibly TRBD2 on 6 matching bases. This CDR3 region has 16 residues. Germline assignment: CDR1 SGHTA and CDR2 FQGNSA. The germline V and J ends were trimmed by 2 bases and 0 bases, with 10 bases remaining between them.

The chain is built from TRBV28 and TRBJ1-5; tentative D call: TRBD1 (5 bases). Germline V gene sequence: CDR1 MDHEN, CDR2 SYDVKM. The CDR3 consists of 15 residues. V dropped 5 bases and J dropped 1 base, with 12 bases sitting between them. The CDR3 DNA reads as TGTGCCAGCAGTCCCCAGGGATTCAGCAATCAGCCCCAGCATTTT. It is translated as CASSPQGFSNQPQHF.

The V call is TRBV5-8, the J call TRBJ2-5; D is undetermined. The V end lost 0 bases, the J end lost 1 base, and 10 bases lay between the germline ends. From germline, CDR1 is SGHTS and CDR2 YDEGEE. This CDR3 has 15 residues. CDR3 nucleotides: TGTGCCAGCAGCTTGGGTGGTGGATTCCAAGAGACCCAGTACTTC. It codes for CASSLGGGFQETQYF.

J is TRBJ2-2 and V is TRBV10-3; 9 bases match TRBD1. The V gene end was trimmed by 6 bases and the J gene end by 10 bases; junction bases not matched to a gene: 6. The CDR3 has 13 residues. Germline V gives CDR1 ENHRY, CDR2 SYGVKD. CDR3 region: CAIRGQGAEELFF. The DNA of the CDR3 is TGTGCCATCAGGGGACAGGGAGCCGAGGAGCTGTTTTTT.

The chain combines TRBV6-5 with TRBJ1-1; D perhaps matches TRBD1 (5 bases). Germline V gives CDR1 MNHEY, CDR2 SVGAGI. The V gene lost 0 bases and the J gene lost 11 bases, with 16 bases spanning the gap. The CDR3 length is 14 residues. The CDR3 region is CASSYSILEGEAFF. CDR3 nucleotides: TGTGCCAGCAGTTACTCGATCCTGGAAGGGGAGGCTTTCTTT.